Listed here is a single TCR beta chain. What it binds is unknown. This record comes from a study of vaccination and CD4 T cells after COVID-19. About the study: Stimuli were overlapping spike peptide pools of SARS-CoV-2 and three common cold coronaviruses (HCoV-NL63, HCoV-OC43, HCoV-229E).

The germline V and J ends were trimmed by 4 bases and 4 bases, with 11 bases remaining between them. Germline V lookup: CDR1 LNHDA, CDR2 SQIVND (reference sequence). The CDR3 runs to 14 residues. Treatment defined: roughly ten-day PBMC culture with coronavirus spike peptide pools or control peptides (ViraFEST assay). PBMCs, plated at around 2 million per well, were grown in the presence of 10 IU/ml IL-2 and 9.5 to 10 ug/ml peptide pools. Scientists ran DNA taken from cultured CD4+ T cells through the Oncomine TCR Beta short-read assay for sequencing. TCRdb reanalysed the PCR reads using MiXCR and keeps one entry per CDR3 protein. The sample carries around 15,000 distinct CDR3 sequences, about 70% recorded once.

V is TRBV19 and J is TRBJ1-5; the D gene is possibly TRBD1 (5 bases). The material sequenced was CD4+ T cells from blood, cultured in vitro. This clonotype originated in a human donor who had recovered from COVID-19. The CDR3: CASSNRQRNQPQHF. The CDR3 DNA reads as TGTGCCAGTAGTAACCGACAGCGTAATCAGCCCCAGCATTTT.